One sample yielded the 11 T cell receptor beta chains listed below, sequenced in a study of T-cell reconstitution after alpha-beta-depleted transplantation in children. The study's findings and limits: The origin of alpha-beta T cells about two months after transplant was reportedly several hundred expanded graft clones.

Which antigens these TCRs recognize remains unknown. During its preparation, the TCRbeta library received unique molecular identifiers. MiXCR, applied by TCRdb to the PCR reads, yields one record per CDR3 protein. Here the sample spans around 30,000 distinct CDR3 sequences, 5.5% to 8% being singletons. The material was peripheral blood, obtained 60 days after TCRalphabeta/CD19-depleted stem cell transplant. The receptors were gathered from a child younger than two who had a stem cell transplant for acute myeloid leukemia, so the T cells may come from the graft donor.

This chain connects TRBV7-2 to TRBJ2-4, with a weak D call TRBD2 (5 bases). The CDR3 is 15 residues long. The germline V and J ends were trimmed by 4 bases and 3 bases, with 13 bases remaining between them. Per germline, CDR1 SGHTA and CDR2 FQGNSA. The DNA for the CDR3 is TGTGCCAGCAGCTGGCCCCGAGGGAGCAAAAACATTCAGTACTTC. Its translation: CASSWPRGSKNIQYF.

This clonotype was seen repeatedly, ten times or more. This rearrangement joins TRBV7-8 to TRBJ2-7; possible D gene TRBD1, 5 bases. The ends were cut back, 0 bases at V and 2 bases at J, with 14 bases in the middle. The CDR3 is 16 amino acids. In germline, CDR1 is SGHVS, CDR2 FQNEAQ. CDR3 sequence (DNA): TGTGCCAGCAGCTTAGCGCTGAGTCCAGGGACCTACGAGCAGTACTTC. Translated: CASSLALSPGTYEQYF.

The gene calls are TRBV5-5 and TRBJ1-2, with D perhaps TRBD1 (5 bases). CDR1 and CDR2 from the germline V gene are SGHKS and YYEKEE (reference sequence). Trimming shortened V by 4 bases and J by 4 bases, and 11 bases separated the two germline ends. CDR3 length: 13 residues. The CDR3: CASSPGLLYGYTF. The CDR3 DNA sequence: TGTGCCAGCAGCCCAGGGCTCCTCTATGGCTACACCTTC. The full variable domain, rest sourced from reference TRBV5-5 and TRBJ1-2, is DAGVTQSPTHLIKTRGQQVTLRCSPISGHKSVSWYQQVLGQGPQFIFQYYEKEERGRGNFPDRFSARQFPNYSSELNVNALLLGDSALYLCASSPGLLYGYTFGSGTRLTVV.

This clonotype was picked up many times. The rearrangement joins TRBV5-5 to TRBJ2-1; D may be TRBD1 or TRBD2 (5 bases each). Germline values: CDR1 SGHKS, CDR2 YYEKEE (reference sequence). V gave up 4 bases and J gave up 5 bases, with 19 bases separating them. The CDR3 has 16 residues. The CDR3 nucleotides read TGTGCCAGCAGCCCGGGGCGGGCCCGTGGGGACAATGAGCAGTTCTTC. It translates to CASSPGRARGDNEQFF.

This clonotype was counted ten times or more. The V gene is TRBV5-1, the J gene TRBJ1-5, with a weak D call TRBD1 (6 bases). Trimming cost V 0 bases and J 6 bases, with 10 bases left between them. The CDR3 sequence is 14 residues long. The germline V gene encodes CDR1 SGHRS and CDR2 YFSETQ. DNA for the CDR3: TGCGCCAGCAGCTTGGTCCCACAGGGTCAGCCCCAGCATTTT. Translation gives CASSLVPQGQPQHF.

Ten or more counts support this clonotype. The gene calls are TRBV27 and TRBJ1-2, with 7 bases lining up with TRBD1. CDR1 MNHEY and CDR2 SMNVEV come from the germline V gene (reference sequence). This CDR3 is 13 amino acids long. With V trimmed by 5 bases and J by 7 bases, 7 bases remained unmatched. The CDR3 region has the DNA TGTGCCAGCAGTGCAGGGGGAAGAGGTGGCTACACCTTC. Its translation: CASSAGGRGGYTF.

This clonotype was detected many times. V and J are TRBV27 and TRBJ2-2; D unclear. The CDR3 spans 14 residues. Germline V gene lookup returns CDR1 MNHEY and CDR2 SMNVEV (reference sequence). The germline V and J ends were trimmed by 10 bases and 6 bases, with 18 bases remaining between them. The CDR3 coding sequence is TGTGCCACTTCAATCTTAAAGGGCGCCGGGGAGCTGTTTTTT. Translation: CATSILKGAGELFF.

There are many counts of this clonotype. The V gene is TRBV6-5, the J gene TRBJ2-1, with 14 bases aligning to TRBD2. The CDR3 has 13 residues. The J segment lost 8 bases and the V segment lost 11 bases, leaving 5 bases of the junction unmatched. Germline V CDR1 and CDR2: MNHEY, SVGAGI. The CDR3 nucleotides are TGTGCCGGGGGGACTAGCGGGAGCTATGAGCAGTTCTTC. This encodes CAGGTSGSYEQFF.

This clonotype came up many times. V usage is TRBV4-3 and J usage is TRBJ1-2; tentative D call: TRBD1 (5 bases). Germline V gene sequence: CDR1 LGHNA, CDR2 YSLEER. V was shortened by 1 base and J by 5 bases, with 17 bases between the two germline ends. This CDR3 spans 16 amino acids. The CDR3 DNA is TGCGCCAGCAGCCAAGGATCCGGGGCGGGAGGGTATGGCTACACCTTC. Its translation is CASSQGSGAGGYGYTF.

This clonotype was recorded once. A much more abundant neighbour one base away suggests this may be a read error. The chain has TRBV7-9 and TRBJ1-4; D perhaps matches TRBD1 (5 bases). CDR3 length: 15 residues. V was pared by 5 bases and J by 12 bases, with 22 bases between. Per germline, CDR1 SEHNR and CDR2 FQNEAQ (reference sequence). The CDR3 coding sequence is TGTGCCAGCAGCCCACGGGCAGGGTATCCGTACGAACTGTTTTTT. As protein: CASSPRAGYPYELFF.

This clonotype was observed many times. This chain uses TRBV6-6 with TRBJ1-2; D is unresolved. V lost 2 bases and J lost 3, with 7 bases in between. The CDR3 contains 13 residues. Germline V gene sequence: CDR1 MNHNY, CDR2 SVGAGI (reference sequence). CDR3: CASSYKGDYGYTF. DNA for the CDR3: TGTGCCAGCAGTTACAAGGGAGACTATGGCTACACCTTC.